The rows below give T cell receptor beta chains drawn from one sample of a study of cytomegalovirus exposure and HLA in healthy donors. Only in-frame clones appear in the TCRdb table, and some are missing; sequencing was by immunoSEQ multiplex PCR. The sample has over 120,000 clones, around two thirds seen once; the top ten hold about 4.3%. The source material was PBMCs. These receptors came from a man between 18 and 29 years old in good health and CMV-seropositive. CDR3s include the opening cysteine and the closing phenylalanine or tryptophan. D genes are given only for firm matches. Clone size is not always given. Where it is, it says once, few, many or a class for expanded clones.

>NA|TRBV9|NA|TRBJ2-1
CASSVGPAVEQFF
TGTGCCAGCAGCGTAGGTCCAGCGGTTGAGCAGTTCTTC
>few|TRBV28|TRBD1|TRBJ1-4
CASRSWTGREKLFF
TGTGCCAGCAGGAGTTGGACAGGTAGAGAAAAACTGTTTTTT
>NA|TRBV19|TRBD2|TRBJ2-3
CASSWGLAGGDTQYF
TGTGCCAGTAGTTGGGGACTAGCGGGAGGAGATACGCAGTATTTT
>NA|TRBV4-1|TRBD1|TRBJ1-5
CASSQDRGGEQPQHF
TGCGCCAGCAGCCAAGATCGAGGGGGCGAACAGCCCCAGCATTTT
>NA|TRBV6-6|TRBD1|TRBJ1-2
CASSSSWDRGYGYTF
TGTGCCAGCAGTTCGTCATGGGACAGGGGCTATGGCTACACCTTC
>NA|TRBV7-9|NA|TRBJ1-4
CASSLGRANEKLFF
TGTGCCAGCAGCTTAGGCAGGGCAAATGAAAAACTGTTTTTT
>NA|TRBV5-4|NA|TRBJ2-5
CASSNTGIETQYF
TGTGCCAGCAGTAATACAGGGATAGAGACCCAGTACTTC
>NA|TRBV5-1|TRBD1|TRBJ1-1
CASSPQGVGTEAFF
TGCGCCAGCAGCCCCCAGGGGGTAGGCACTGAAGCTTTCTTT
>few|TRBV14|TRBD1|TRBJ2-3
CASSQYRGGTDTQYF
TGTGCCAGCAGCCAGTACAGGGGGGGCACAGATACGCAGTATTTT
>NA|TRBV6-5|NA|TRBJ1-5
CASSRGNQPQHF
TGTGCCAGCAGCCGCGGGAATCAGCCCCAGCATTTT
>NA|TRBV5-1|NA|TRBJ2-1
CASSLSGSSYNEQFF
TGCGCCAGCAGCCTTAGCGGTAGCTCCTACAATGAGCAGTTCTTC
>NA|TRBV5-1|NA|TRBJ1-6
CASSLGTGKGSPLHF
TGCGCCAGCAGCTTAGGAACAGGCAAGGGTTCACCCCTCCACTTT
>NA|TRBV7-9|NA|TRBJ2-7
CASSPDAPEQYF
TGTGCCAGCAGCCCTGATGCGCCCGAGCAGTACTTC
>once|TRBV10-3|NA|TRBJ1-4
CAITPGVHEKLFF
TGTGCCATCACCCCCGGGGTCCATGAAAAACTGTTTTTT
>NA|TRBV19|TRBD1|TRBJ1-2
CASSSTGSYGYTF
TGTGCCAGTAGCTCGACAGGGAGCTATGGCTACACCTTC
>NA|TRBV5-1|TRBD1|TRBJ2-5
CASSSQGVQETQYF
TGCGCCAGCAGCTCGCAGGGGGTCCAAGAGACCCAGTACTTC
>few|TRBV9|NA|TRBJ2-1
CASSKTYGGGYNEQFF
TGTGCCAGCAGCAAAACGTACGGGGGAGGCTACAATGAGCAGTTCTTC
>NA|TRBV6-5|TRBD2|TRBJ2-5
CASSSSGGTQETQYF
TGTGCCAGCAGTTCTAGCGGGGGTACTCAAGAGACCCAGTACTTC
>few|TRBV4-1|TRBD2|TRBJ2-7
CASSQLAGVGDEQYF
TGCGCCAGCAGCCAACTCGCGGGGGTCGGAGACGAGCAGTACTTC
>few|TRBV5-5|NA|TRBJ2-1
CASSLANYNEQFF
TGTGCCAGCAGCTTGGCAAACTACAATGAGCAGTTCTTC
>NA|TRBV23-1|NA|TRBJ2-1
CASSQRTRSYNEQFF
TGCGCCAGCAGTCAACGGACTCGCTCCTACAATGAGCAGTTCTTC
>NA|TRBV13|TRBD1|TRBJ1-1
CATRGTGRGTEAFF
TGTGCCACCAGGGGGACAGGGAGGGGGACTGAAGCTTTCTTT
>NA|TRBV27|NA|TRBJ2-1
CASRPRGTYNEQFF
TGTGCCAGCAGACCCCGGGGAACCTACAATGAGCAGTTCTTC
>once|TRBV5-4|TRBD2|TRBJ2-3
CASSSSGGWADTQYF
TGTGCCAGCAGCTCTAGCGGGGGGTGGGCAGATACGCAGTATTTT
>once|TRBV25-1|TRBD1|TRBJ2-2
CASSELIGDRGNTGELFF
TGTGCCAGCAGTGAATTAATCGGGGACAGGGGGAACACCGGGGAGCTGTTTTTT
>NA|TRBV6-6|TRBD1|TRBJ2-7
CASRAGQAYEQYF
TGTGCCAGCAGGGCGGGACAGGCCTACGAGCAGTACTTC
>NA|TRBV13|TRBD2|TRBJ2-1
CASSPGRASVDYLYNEQFF
TGTGCCAGCAGCCCCGGGAGGGCTAGCGTTGATTACCTCTACAATGAGCAGTTCTTC
>NA|TRBV29-1|TRBD1|TRBJ1-1
CSVRTGLTEAFF
TGCAGCGTTAGGACAGGGCTCACTGAAGCTTTCTTT
>NA|TRBV11-2|TRBD1|TRBJ1-2
CASSPDRAYGYTF
TGTGCCAGCAGCCCGGACAGGGCCTATGGCTACACCTTC